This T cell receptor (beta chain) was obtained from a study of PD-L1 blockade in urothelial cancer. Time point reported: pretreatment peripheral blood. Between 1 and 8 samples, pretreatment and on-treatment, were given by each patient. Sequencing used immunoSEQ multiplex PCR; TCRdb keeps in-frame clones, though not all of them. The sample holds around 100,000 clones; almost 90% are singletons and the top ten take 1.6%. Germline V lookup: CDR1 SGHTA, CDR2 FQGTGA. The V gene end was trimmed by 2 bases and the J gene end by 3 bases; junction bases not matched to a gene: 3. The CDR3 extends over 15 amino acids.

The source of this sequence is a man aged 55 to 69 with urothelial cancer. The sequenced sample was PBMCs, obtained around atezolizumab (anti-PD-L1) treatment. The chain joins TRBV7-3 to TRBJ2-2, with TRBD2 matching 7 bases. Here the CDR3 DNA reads TGTGCCAGCAGCTTAGGGGGGGGACACACCGGGGAGCTGTTTTTT. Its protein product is CASSLGGGHTGELFF.